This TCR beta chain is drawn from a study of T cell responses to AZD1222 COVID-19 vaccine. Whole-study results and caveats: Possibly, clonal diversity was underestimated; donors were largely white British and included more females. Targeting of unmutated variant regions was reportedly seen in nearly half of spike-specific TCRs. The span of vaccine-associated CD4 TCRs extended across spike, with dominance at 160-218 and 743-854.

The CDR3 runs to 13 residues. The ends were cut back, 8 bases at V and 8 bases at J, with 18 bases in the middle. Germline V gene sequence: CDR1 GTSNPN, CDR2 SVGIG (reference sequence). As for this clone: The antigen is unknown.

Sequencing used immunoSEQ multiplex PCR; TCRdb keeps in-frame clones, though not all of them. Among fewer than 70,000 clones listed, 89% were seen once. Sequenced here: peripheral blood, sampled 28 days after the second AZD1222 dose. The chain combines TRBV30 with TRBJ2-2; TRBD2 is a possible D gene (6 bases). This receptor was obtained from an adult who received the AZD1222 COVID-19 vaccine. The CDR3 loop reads CAQVGPGGGELFF. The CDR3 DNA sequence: TGTGCCCAGGTTGGCCCTGGAGGGGGGGAGCTGTTTTTT.